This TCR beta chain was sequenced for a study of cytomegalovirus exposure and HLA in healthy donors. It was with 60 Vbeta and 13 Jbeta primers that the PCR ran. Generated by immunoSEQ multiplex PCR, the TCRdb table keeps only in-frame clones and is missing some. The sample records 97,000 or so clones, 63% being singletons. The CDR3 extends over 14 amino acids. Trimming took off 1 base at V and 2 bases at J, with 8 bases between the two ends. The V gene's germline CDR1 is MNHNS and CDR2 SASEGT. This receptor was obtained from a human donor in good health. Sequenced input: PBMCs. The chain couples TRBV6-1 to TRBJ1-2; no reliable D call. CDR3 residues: CASSEGPGNYGYTF. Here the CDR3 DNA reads TGTGCCAGCAGTGAAGGTCCAGGCAACTATGGCTACACCTTC.